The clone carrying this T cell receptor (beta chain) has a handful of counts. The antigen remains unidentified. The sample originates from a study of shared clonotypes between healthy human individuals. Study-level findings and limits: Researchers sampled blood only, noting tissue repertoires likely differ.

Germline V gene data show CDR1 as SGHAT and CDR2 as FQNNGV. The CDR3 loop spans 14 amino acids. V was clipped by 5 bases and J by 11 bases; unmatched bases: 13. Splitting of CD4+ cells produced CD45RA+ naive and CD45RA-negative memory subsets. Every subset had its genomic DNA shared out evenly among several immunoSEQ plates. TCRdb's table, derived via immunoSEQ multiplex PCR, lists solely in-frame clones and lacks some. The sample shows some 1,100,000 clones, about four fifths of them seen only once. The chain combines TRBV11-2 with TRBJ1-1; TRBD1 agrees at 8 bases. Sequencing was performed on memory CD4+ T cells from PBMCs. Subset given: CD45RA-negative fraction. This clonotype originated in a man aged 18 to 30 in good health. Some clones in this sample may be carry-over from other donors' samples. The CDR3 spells CASSPLRTGSAAFF. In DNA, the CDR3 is TGTGCCAGCAGCCCACTCAGGACAGGGAGTGCCGCTTTCTTT.